This is a list of T cell receptor beta chains from one sample in a study of cytomegalovirus exposure and HLA in healthy donors. The repertoire was sequenced with immunoSEQ multiplex PCR; TCRdb's copy has only in-frame clones and lacks some. The data contain over 110,000 clones, roughly four fifths of them singletons. The sample was PBMCs. The receptors here all came from a male donor in good health and CMV-seronegative. Both conserved end residues are part of each CDR3. D genes are given only for firm matches. Size is stated for part of the rows, as once, few or many counts, or as a class when the clone is expanded.

d_call: .; clone_size: .; j_call: TRBJ2-7; v_call: TRBV28; cdr3_aa: CASGAGAEQYF; cdr3_nt: TGTGCCAGCGGGGCGGGGGCCGAGCAGTACTTC
d_call: .; clone_size: .; j_call: TRBJ2-4; v_call: TRBV6-5; cdr3_aa: CASSYTYREAKNIQYF; cdr3_nt: TGTGCCAGCAGTTACACCTACAGGGAAGCCAAAAACATTCAGTACTTC
d_call: .; clone_size: few; j_call: TRBJ2-3; v_call: TRBV5-6; cdr3_aa: CASREGGTDTQYF; cdr3_nt: TGTGCCAGCAGGGAGGGCGGCACAGATACGCAGTATTTT
d_call: TRBD1; clone_size: .; j_call: TRBJ2-1; v_call: TRBV6-5; cdr3_aa: CASSYDRASEQFF; cdr3_nt: TGTGCCAGCAGTTACGACAGGGCGAGTGAGCAGTTCTTC
d_call: .; clone_size: .; j_call: TRBJ1-1; v_call: TRBV10-1; cdr3_aa: CASSEGQYTEAFF; cdr3_nt: TGCGCCAGCAGTGAGGGACAGTACACTGAAGCTTTCTTT
d_call: TRBD2; clone_size: .; j_call: TRBJ2-2; v_call: TRBV9; cdr3_aa: CASSVGGGNTGELFF; cdr3_nt: TGTGCCAGCAGCGTAGGGGGGGGGAACACCGGGGAGCTGTTTTTT
d_call: .; clone_size: .; j_call: TRBJ1-1; v_call: TRBV15; cdr3_aa: CATSRRQGGNTEAFF; cdr3_nt: TGTGCCACCAGCAGACGCCAAGGGGGGAACACTGAAGCTTTCTTT
d_call: .; clone_size: few; j_call: TRBJ1-1; v_call: TRBV7-9; cdr3_aa: CASSRTGDTEAFF; cdr3_nt: TGTGCCAGCAGCCGCACTGGTGACACTGAAGCTTTCTTT
d_call: TRBD1; clone_size: .; j_call: TRBJ2-5; v_call: TRBV5-5; cdr3_aa: CASSWTGGEQETQYF; cdr3_nt: TGTGCCAGCAGCTGGACAGGGGGGGAGCAAGAGACCCAGTACTTC
d_call: .; clone_size: .; j_call: TRBJ2-7; v_call: TRBV5-1; cdr3_aa: CASSIDTTYEQYF; cdr3_nt: TGCGCCAGCAGCATAGACACCACCTACGAGCAGTACTTC
d_call: .; clone_size: once; j_call: TRBJ2-7; v_call: TRBV4-1; cdr3_aa: CASSPGSSSYEQYF; cdr3_nt: TGCGCCAGCAGCCCCGGGTCCAGCTCCTACGAGCAGTACTTC
d_call: .; clone_size: .; j_call: TRBJ1-1; v_call: TRBV5-4; cdr3_aa: CASSFETVTEAFF; cdr3_nt: TGTGCCAGCAGCTTCGAGACAGTCACTGAAGCTTTCTTT
d_call: .; clone_size: .; j_call: TRBJ2-1; v_call: TRBV4-3; cdr3_aa: CASSQESEHRSYNEQFF; cdr3_nt: TGCGCCAGCAGCCAAGAATCGGAGCATCGCTCCTACAATGAGCAGTTCTTC
d_call: .; clone_size: .; j_call: TRBJ2-2; v_call: TRBV7-3; cdr3_aa: CASSPPFGAENTGELFF; cdr3_nt: TGTGCCAGCAGCCCGCCCTTTGGGGCAGAAAACACCGGGGAGCTGTTTTTT
d_call: TRBD1; clone_size: .; j_call: TRBJ2-3; v_call: TRBV29-1; cdr3_aa: CSEGTGGGDTQYF; cdr3_nt: TGCAGCGAAGGGACAGGGGGAGGAGATACGCAGTATTTT
d_call: .; clone_size: .; j_call: TRBJ2-3; v_call: TRBV6-6; cdr3_aa: CASSLTDTQYF; cdr3_nt: TGTGCCAGCAGTCTCACAGATACGCAGTATTTT
d_call: .; clone_size: .; j_call: TRBJ1-1; v_call: TRBV7-2; cdr3_aa: CASSWGDPLAFF; cdr3_nt: TGTGCCAGCAGCTGGGGGGATCCTTTGGCTTTCTTT
d_call: TRBD1; clone_size: .; j_call: TRBJ1-2; v_call: TRBV18; cdr3_aa: CASSTGTGGSDGYTF; cdr3_nt: TGTGCCAGCTCAACCGGGACAGGGGGCTCGGATGGCTACACCTTC
d_call: TRBD2; clone_size: .; j_call: TRBJ2-1; v_call: TRBV7-9; cdr3_aa: CASSLFFLAGYNEQFF; cdr3_nt: TGTGCCAGCAGCTTATTTTTCCTAGCGGGTTACAATGAGCAGTTCTTC
d_call: TRBD2; clone_size: .; j_call: TRBJ2-5; v_call: TRBV7-9; cdr3_aa: CASSLGISGRAFETQYF; cdr3_nt: TGTGCCAGCAGCTTGGGTATTAGCGGGAGGGCCTTCGAGACCCAGTACTTC
d_call: .; clone_size: .; j_call: TRBJ1-2; v_call: TRBV6-6; cdr3_aa: CAIQTGLYGYTF; cdr3_nt: TGTGCCATTCAGACAGGCCTCTATGGCTACACCTTC
d_call: TRBD2; clone_size: .; j_call: TRBJ2-5; v_call: TRBV28; cdr3_aa: CASSPLAEETQYF; cdr3_nt: TGTGCCAGCAGTCCACTAGCGGAAGAGACCCAGTACTTC
d_call: .; clone_size: .; j_call: TRBJ2-7; v_call: TRBV6-6; cdr3_aa: CASSYSNGDEQYF; cdr3_nt: TGTGCCAGCAGTTACTCGAACGGGGACGAGCAGTACTTC
d_call: TRBD1; clone_size: few; j_call: TRBJ1-5; v_call: TRBV15; cdr3_aa: CATSRIGQGHQPQHF; cdr3_nt: TGTGCCACCAGCAGAATAGGACAGGGGCATCAGCCCCAGCATTTT
d_call: TRBD2; clone_size: few; j_call: TRBJ2-1; v_call: TRBV10-3; cdr3_aa: CASTPGLDGDEQFF; cdr3_nt: TGTGCCAGCACCCCGGGACTAGACGGCGATGAGCAGTTCTTC
d_call: TRBD1; clone_size: .; j_call: TRBJ2-2; v_call: TRBV28; cdr3_aa: CASSWTGTGELFF; cdr3_nt: TGTGCCAGCAGTTGGACAGGGACCGGGGAGCTGTTTTTT
d_call: TRBD2; clone_size: .; j_call: TRBJ2-1; v_call: TRBV4-1; cdr3_aa: CASSQARAVGLARPGEQFF; cdr3_nt: TGCGCCAGCAGCCAAGCCCGGGCGGTGGGACTAGCGAGACCGGGTGAGCAGTTCTTC
d_call: TRBD1; clone_size: .; j_call: TRBJ1-1; v_call: TRBV4-1; cdr3_aa: CASSQETGGDTEAFF; cdr3_nt: TGCGCCAGCAGCCAAGAGACAGGGGGGGACACTGAAGCTTTCTTT
d_call: .; clone_size: .; j_call: TRBJ1-5; v_call: TRBV5-1; cdr3_aa: CASSLEAGDHQPQHF; cdr3_nt: TGCGCCAGCAGCTTGGAGGCAGGGGACCATCAGCCCCAGCATTTT
d_call: .; clone_size: few; j_call: TRBJ1-1; v_call: TRBV25-1; cdr3_aa: CASSEFSFGIGDTEAFF; cdr3_nt: TGTGCCAGCAGTGAATTCTCATTCGGGATTGGGGACACTGAAGCTTTCTTT
d_call: TRBD2; clone_size: .; j_call: TRBJ2-7; v_call: TRBV2; cdr3_aa: CASKRTSGSSPYEQYF; cdr3_nt: TGTGCCAGCAAAAGGACTAGCGGGAGCTCTCCCTACGAGCAGTACTTC
d_call: TRBD1; clone_size: .; j_call: TRBJ2-3; v_call: TRBV6-5; cdr3_aa: CASRGQGAGTDTQYF; cdr3_nt: TGTGCCAGCAGAGGACAGGGGGCAGGCACAGATACGCAGTATTTT
d_call: .; clone_size: .; j_call: TRBJ2-1; v_call: TRBV7-9; cdr3_aa: CASSPLSAGFYNEQFF; cdr3_nt: TGTGCCAGCAGCCCCCTTTCTGCGGGATTTTACAATGAGCAGTTCTTC
d_call: .; clone_size: .; j_call: TRBJ2-3; v_call: TRBV2; cdr3_aa: CASTRASPPDTQYF; cdr3_nt: TGTGCCAGCACCAGAGCGAGCCCCCCAGATACGCAGTATTTT
d_call: .; clone_size: once; j_call: TRBJ2-7; v_call: TRBV5-1; cdr3_aa: CASSSAGLWNSGEQYF; cdr3_nt: TGCGCCAGCAGCTCAGCGGGTTTGTGGAACTCAGGCGAGCAGTACTTC
d_call: .; clone_size: .; j_call: TRBJ2-7; v_call: TRBV10-3; cdr3_aa: CAIEAGGLGYEQYF; cdr3_nt: TGTGCCATCGAAGCGGGCGGCTTGGGCTACGAGCAGTACTTC
d_call: TRBD2; clone_size: once; j_call: TRBJ2-2; v_call: TRBV7-2; cdr3_aa: CASSLGLAGAGTGELFF; cdr3_nt: TGTGCCAGCAGCTTAGGACTAGCGGGAGCCGGCACCGGGGAGCTGTTTTTT
d_call: .; clone_size: .; j_call: TRBJ1-5; v_call: TRBV27; cdr3_aa: CASSFPGQPQHF; cdr3_nt: TGTGCCAGCAGTTTCCCCGGGCAGCCCCAGCATTTT
d_call: TRBD2; clone_size: .; j_call: TRBJ2-7; v_call: TRBV27; cdr3_aa: CASSPASSGRVYEQYF; cdr3_nt: TGTGCCAGCAGCCCCGCCTCTAGCGGGAGGGTATACGAGCAGTACTTC
d_call: TRBD1; clone_size: .; j_call: TRBJ1-6; v_call: TRBV6-1; cdr3_aa: CASSSRQGQDSPLHF; cdr3_nt: TGTGCCAGCAGCTCGCGACAGGGGCAAGATTCACCCCTCCACTTT
d_call: TRBD2; clone_size: .; j_call: TRBJ2-1; v_call: TRBV11-1; cdr3_aa: CASSFVLAVSSYNEQFF; cdr3_nt: TGTGCCAGCAGCTTCGTCCTAGCGGTTAGCTCCTACAATGAGCAGTTCTTC
d_call: .; clone_size: once; j_call: TRBJ1-5; v_call: TRBV29-1; cdr3_aa: CSPERGQPQHF; cdr3_nt: TGCAGCCCTGAAAGGGGTCAGCCCCAGCATTTT
d_call: .; clone_size: .; j_call: TRBJ2-1; v_call: TRBV6-6; cdr3_aa: CASSFDLEEQFF; cdr3_nt: TGTGCCAGCAGTTTTGACTTGGAAGAGCAGTTCTTC
d_call: .; clone_size: .; j_call: TRBJ2-7; v_call: TRBV12-5; cdr3_aa: CASGFPDRLSYEQYF; cdr3_nt: TGTGCTAGTGGCTTTCCGGACAGACTCTCCTACGAGCAGTACTTC
d_call: .; clone_size: .; j_call: TRBJ2-7; v_call: TRBV15; cdr3_aa: CATRDAGTRQDEQYF; cdr3_nt: TGTGCCACGCGAGATGCCGGGACAAGGCAGGACGAGCAGTACTTC